Listed here are 8 T cell receptor beta chains from one sample, sequenced in a study of blood T cell repertoires in COVID-19. The protocol was immunoSEQ multiplex PCR, while the TCRdb copy is restricted to in-frame clones and leaves out a portion. The sample comprises fewer than 200,000 clones, roughly 79% of which are singletons, and approximately 12% rests with the top ten. Input material: peripheral blood. The source of these receptors is a woman older than 75 with COVID-19, enrolled during active disease.

This clone was counted between two and nine times. The chain combines TRBV7-8 with TRBJ1-1, with TRBD1 identical over 7 bases. The CDR3 spans 14 residues. Germline assignment: CDR1 SGHVS and CDR2 FQNEAQ. V shed 3 bases, J shed 2 bases, and the junction held 3 bases outside the gene matches. CDR3: CASSFTGVNTEAFF. The CDR3 bases are TGTGCCAGCAGCTTTACAGGGGTTAACACTGAAGCTTTCTTT.

V usage is TRBV15 and J usage is TRBJ1-4, with 7 nucleotides matching TRBD1. J was trimmed by 7 bases and V by 2 bases; bases with no gene match: 7. The germline V gene encodes CDR1 LNHNV and CDR2 YYDKDF (reference sequence). CDR3 length equals 15 residues. CDR3 sequence: CATSRNGQGGEKLFF. CDR3 nucleotides: TGTGCCACCAGCAGAAACGGGCAGGGGGGTGAAAAACTGTTTTTT.

This clone was observed once. This chain's CDR3 is CASRTGTGGGYTF. CDR3 bases: TGTGCCAGCAGGACCGGGACGGGAGGTGGCTACACCTTC. V gene TRBV28 combines with J gene TRBJ1-2; possibly TRBD1 for D (5 bases). CDR3 size: 13 residues. V lost 6 bases to trimming and J lost 7 bases, with 15 bases between them. The germline V gene encodes CDR1 MDHEN and CDR2 SYDVKM.

V usage is TRBV5-1 and J usage is TRBJ2-2, with D possibly TRBD2 on 6 matching bases. This CDR3 is 15 amino acids long. V was clipped by 0 bases and J by 1 base, with 7 bases between them. Germline V lookup: CDR1 SGHRS, CDR2 YFSETQ. The chain's CDR3 is CASSLGRGNTGELFF. CDR3 coding DNA: TGCGCCAGCAGCTTGGGGCGGGGGAACACCGGGGAGCTGTTTTTT.

The rearrangement links TRBV4-1 to TRBJ2-5, with 8 positions matching TRBD2. Germline V gene lookup returns CDR1 MGHRA and CDR2 YSYEKL. The CDR3 extends over 16 amino acids. The ends lost 4 bases at V and 2 bases at J; junction bases unmatched: 9. The CDR3 sequence: CASSLLAGLGQETQYF. The CDR3 bases are TGCGCCAGCAGCCTCCTCGCGGGACTAGGGCAAGAGACCCAGTACTTC.

The gene calls are TRBV27 and TRBJ2-3; 7 nucleotides agree with TRBD2. J lost 2 bases, V lost 5 bases, and 10 bases had no gene match. Germline CDR1 is MNHEY and CDR2 is SMNVEV (reference sequence). This CDR3 contains 16 residues. Written as DNA, the CDR3 is TGTGCCAGCAGTCCCATAGCGGGCCGGAACACAGATACGCAGTATTTT. Its protein product is CASSPIAGRNTDTQYF.

The gene calls are TRBV19 and TRBJ2-5, with D possibly being TRBD2 (5 bases). CDR3 length: 16 amino acids. Germline lookup yields CDR1 LNHDA and CDR2 SQIVND (reference sequence). V was clipped by 0 bases and J by 1 base, with 12 bases between them. The CDR3 coding sequence is TGTGCCAGTAGTATAGAGGCTAGCCGAGGCCAAGAGACCCAGTACTTC. The encoded protein is CASSIEASRGQETQYF.

J is TRBJ1-2 and V is TRBV18; 10 bases match TRBD1. The CDR3 is 14 amino acids. Trimming cost V 6 bases and J 7 bases; bases outside gene matches: 8. Per the germline V gene, CDR1 is KGHSH and CDR2 is LQKENI. CDR3 sequence (DNA): TGTGCCAGCTCGTCCTCCGGGACAGGGGTTGGCTACACCTTC. This codes for CASSSSGTGVGYTF.